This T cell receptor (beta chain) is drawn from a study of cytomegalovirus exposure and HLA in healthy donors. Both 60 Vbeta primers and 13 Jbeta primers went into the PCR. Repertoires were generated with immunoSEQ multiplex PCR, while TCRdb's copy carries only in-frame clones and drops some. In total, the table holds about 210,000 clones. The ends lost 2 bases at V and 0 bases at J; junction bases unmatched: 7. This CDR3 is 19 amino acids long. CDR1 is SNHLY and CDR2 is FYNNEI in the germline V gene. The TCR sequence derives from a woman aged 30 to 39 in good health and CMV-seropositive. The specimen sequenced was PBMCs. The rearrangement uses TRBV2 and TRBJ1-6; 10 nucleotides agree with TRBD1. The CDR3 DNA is TGTGCCAGCAGTGAACCCGAGGACAGGGGGAGCTCCTATAATTCACCCCTCCACTTT. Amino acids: CASSEPEDRGSSYNSPLHF.